This T cell receptor (beta chain) was recovered during a study of CD8 T cells in ankylosing spondylitis (dated by TCRdb to between 2016 and 2019). Describing the broader study: T cell receptor beta repertoires were profiled in healthy donors and ankylosing spondylitis patients so that disease-linked TCR variants could be found. The whole study cohort included over a hundred healthy donors and 20 to 25 ankylosing spondylitis patients. Peripheral blood was sampled, and synovial fluid was additionally collected from ankylosing spondylitis patients.

The run used an Illumina HiSeq 2500. Quantitative 5'-RACE with molecular barcodes was used to prepare TCR beta libraries. Under the source paper's analysis protocol: A new computational method based on a probabilistic model of VDJ rearrangement was used to identify disease-linked TCR variants. In TCRdb, the public reads were trimmed at Q25 with fastp and aligned with MiXCR, with productive beta chains retained. Rows matching on CDR3 protein sequence are summarized as one entry with the most common DNA and genes. The authors' filters were not applied to this entry. The sample table holds roughly 670,000 distinct CDR3 sequences, of which around 19% were seen once. The ten largest make up around 20% of the sample. Paper-wide results and their limitations: Blood from ankylosing spondylitis patients appeared to be characterized by a TCR beta motif composed of roughly eight highly homologous amino acid variants. The disease-linked clones were reported to be significantly enriched in matched synovial fluid samples from ankylosing spondylitis patients. The disease-linked clones had a CD8+ phenotype and were found at relatively low frequencies in peripheral blood. Some TCR beta motif variants had previously been reported in synovial fluid and blood of reactive arthritis patients, which suggested common disease-initiation mechanisms.

In regard to this clonotype: The antigen this receptor binds is unknown. Base qualities are not provided; no much larger clone lies one nucleotide away.

The TCR comes from a male donor with ankylosing spondylitis. The material sequenced was blood, either unsorted or a sorted T cell fraction (not recorded which).

The DNA sequence is given as TGTGCCAGCAGTTCGACAGGACCCGACGCTTTCTTT. Its protein reads: CASSSTGPDAFF. The sequence links TRBV7-9 to TRBJ1-1, with TRBD1 as a weak D call on 6 bases. Cut back by 6 bases and 11 bases, the V and J ends lie 16 bases apart. From a lookup of the germline V gene (reference sequence), CDR1 and CDR2 are SEHNR and FQNEAQ. The CDR3 has 12 amino acids, counting the end cysteine and phenylalanine. Only CDR3 DNA is held: 36 bases, read in frame from base 1. Reference TRBV7-9 and TRBJ1-1 genes cover what lies past the CDR3, so the full variable domain is DTGVSQNPRHKITKRGQNVTFRCDPISEHNRLYWYRQTLGQGPEFLTYFQNEAQLEKSRLLSDRFSAERPKGSFSTLEIQRTEQGDSAMYLCASSSTGPDAFFGQGTRLTVV.